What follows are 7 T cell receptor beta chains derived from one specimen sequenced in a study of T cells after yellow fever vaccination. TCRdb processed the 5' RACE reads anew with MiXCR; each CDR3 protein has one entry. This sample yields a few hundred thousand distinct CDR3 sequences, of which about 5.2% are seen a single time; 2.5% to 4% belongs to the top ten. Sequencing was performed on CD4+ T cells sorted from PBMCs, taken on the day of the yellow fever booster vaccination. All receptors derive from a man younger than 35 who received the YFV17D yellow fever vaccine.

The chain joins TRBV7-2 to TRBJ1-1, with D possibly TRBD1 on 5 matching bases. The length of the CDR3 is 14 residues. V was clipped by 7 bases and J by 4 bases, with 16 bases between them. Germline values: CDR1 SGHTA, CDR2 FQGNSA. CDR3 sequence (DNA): TGTGCCAGCAACGCTCAGGGAAAGGGCACTGAAGCTTTCTTT. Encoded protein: CASNAQGKGTEAFF. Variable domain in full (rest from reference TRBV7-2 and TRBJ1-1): GAGVSQSPSNKVTEKGKDVELRCDPISGHTALYWYRQSLGQGLEFLIYFQGNSAPDKSGLPSDRFSAERTGGSVSTLTIQRTQQEDSAVYLCASNAQGKGTEAFFGQGTRLTVV.

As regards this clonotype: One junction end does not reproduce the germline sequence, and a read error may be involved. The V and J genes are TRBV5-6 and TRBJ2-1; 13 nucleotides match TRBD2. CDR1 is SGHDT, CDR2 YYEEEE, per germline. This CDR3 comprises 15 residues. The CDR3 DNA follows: TGTGCCAGCAGATTGACCTCCGGGACTAGCGGGGTTCTGTCCTTC. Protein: CASRLTSGTSGVLSF.

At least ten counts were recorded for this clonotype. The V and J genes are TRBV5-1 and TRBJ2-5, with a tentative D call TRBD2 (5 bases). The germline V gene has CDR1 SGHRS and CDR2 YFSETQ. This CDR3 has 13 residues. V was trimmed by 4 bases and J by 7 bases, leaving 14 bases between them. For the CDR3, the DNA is TGCGCCAGCAGCCAACCGGGGTCTGGGACCCAGTACTTC. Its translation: CASSQPGSGTQYF.

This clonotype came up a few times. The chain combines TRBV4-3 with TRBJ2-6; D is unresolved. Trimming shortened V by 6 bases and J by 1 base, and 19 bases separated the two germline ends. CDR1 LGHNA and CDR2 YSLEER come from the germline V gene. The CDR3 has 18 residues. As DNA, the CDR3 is TGCGCCAGCAGACCCTACACGCAAATGGTGTCTGGGGCCAACGTCCTGACTTTC. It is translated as CASRPYTQMVSGANVLTF.

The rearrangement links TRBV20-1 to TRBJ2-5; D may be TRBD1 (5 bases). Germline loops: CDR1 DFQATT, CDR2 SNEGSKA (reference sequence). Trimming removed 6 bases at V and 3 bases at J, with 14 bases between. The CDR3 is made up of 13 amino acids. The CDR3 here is CSAPPGREETQYF. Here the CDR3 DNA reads TGCAGTGCCCCCCCGGGCAGGGAAGAGACCCAGTACTTC.

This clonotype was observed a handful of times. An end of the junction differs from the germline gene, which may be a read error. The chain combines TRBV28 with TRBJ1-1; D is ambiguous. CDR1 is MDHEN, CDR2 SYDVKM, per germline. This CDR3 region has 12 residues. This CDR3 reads CASLGGNPEAFF. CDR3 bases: TGTGCCAGCCTAGGAGGCAACCCTGAGGCTTTCTTT. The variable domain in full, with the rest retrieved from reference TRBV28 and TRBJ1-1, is DVKVTQSSRYLVKRTGEKVFLECVQDMDHENMFWYRQDPGLGLRLIYFSYDVKMKEKGDIPEGYSVSREKKERFSLILESASTNQTSMYLCASLGGNPEAFFGQGTRLTVV.

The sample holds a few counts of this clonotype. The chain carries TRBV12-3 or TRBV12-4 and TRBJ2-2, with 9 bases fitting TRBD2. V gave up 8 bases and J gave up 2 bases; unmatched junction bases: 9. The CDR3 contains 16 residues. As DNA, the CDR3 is TGTGCCAGCGCGGGGGGGCCGAGCCCTAACACCGGGGAGCTGTTTTTT. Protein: CASAGGPSPNTGELFF.